Following are 25 T cell receptor beta chains from one sample sequenced in a study. MiXCR was run by TCRdb on the 5' RACE reads, yielding one entry per CDR3 protein. The sample lists tens of thousands of distinct CDR3 sequences; less than 40% were seen once. The specimen was tumor-infiltrating naive CD4+ T cells sorted from the breast tumor. Subset specified: naive CD4+ T cells, CD4+CD45RA+CD25-. The source of these receptors is a female donor with breast cancer.

The V call is TRBV29-1, the J call TRBJ2-3, with 7 bases aligning to TRBD2. J was trimmed by 1 base and V by 4 bases; bases with no gene match: 8. CDR3 length equals 15 residues. Germline CDR1 and CDR2: SQVTM and ANQGSEA. The CDR3 DNA reads TGCAGCGTTGGGAGGCGGGAGTGGGGCACAGATACGCAGTATTTT. Encoded protein: CSVGRREWGTDTQYF.

V gene TRBV7-9 combines with J gene TRBJ2-7; TRBD2 matches at 8 bases. The CDR3 is 18 residues long. Germline assignment: CDR1 SEHNR and CDR2 FQNEAQ (reference sequence). With V trimmed by 1 base and J by 3 bases, 14 bases remained unmatched. The CDR3 DNA is TGTGCCAGCAGCTTAGTAGGTTGGAGCGGGAGTGGGTACTACGAGCAGTACTTC. Translated: CASSLVGWSGSGYYEQYF.

This clonotype came up a few times. The chain has TRBV27 and TRBJ2-1, with TRBD1 matching 10 bases. V dropped 5 bases and J dropped 4; count of bases not matched to a gene: 5. The CDR3 is made up of 15 amino acids. The germline gives CDR1 MNHEY, CDR2 SMNVEV (reference sequence). CDR3 amino acids: CASSRPGQGYNEQFF. In DNA, the CDR3 is TGTGCCAGCAGTCGACCGGGACAGGGGTACAATGAGCAGTTCTTC.

V and J are TRBV6-5 and TRBJ2-1; a possible D gene is TRBD1 (6 bases). The CDR3 consists of 14 residues. Germline loops: CDR1 MNHEY, CDR2 SVGAGI. V lost 6 bases and J lost 1, with 10 bases in between. The CDR3 sequence is CASSAQGSYNEQFF. The CDR3 DNA sequence: TGTGCCAGCAGCGCCCAGGGGTCCTACAATGAGCAGTTCTTC.

This chain joins TRBV20-1 and TRBJ2-7; no definite D call. CDR3 length: 13 residues. The germline gives CDR1 DFQATT, CDR2 SNEGSKA (reference sequence). V lost 6 bases and J 3 bases, leaving 15 bases between the germline ends. As DNA, the CDR3 is TGCAGTGCCAGGAAGGAACCCCGCTACGAGCAGTACTTC. Amino acids: CSARKEPRYEQYF.

This clonotype was recorded at least ten times. The chain carries TRBV20-1 and TRBJ2-3; TRBD1 is a possible D gene (6 bases). Germline CDR1 DFQATT, CDR2 SNEGSKA (reference sequence). The V gene lost 6 bases and the J gene lost 1 base, with 20 bases spanning the gap. The CDR3 runs to 16 residues. The chain's CDR3 is CSAHGQSSPRTDTQYF. The DNA for the CDR3 is TGCAGTGCCCACGGACAGAGCTCGCCACGCACAGATACGCAGTATTTT.

The chain links TRBV15 to TRBJ1-2; 7 bases fit TRBD1. Losses at the gene ends were 5 bases for V and 8 bases for J; bases not matched to a gene: 14. Germline V gene data show CDR1 as LNHNV and CDR2 as YYDKDF (reference sequence). The CDR3 loop spans 15 amino acids. CDR3 region: CATSPTQGTDPGYTF. The CDR3 DNA reads as TGTGCCACCAGCCCAACACAGGGGACGGACCCAGGCTACACCTTC.

This clonotype was counted between two and nine times. This sequence joins TRBV15 and TRBJ1-5; 8 bases align to TRBD1. The CDR3 length is 16 residues. V was clipped by 4 bases and J by 7 bases; unmatched bases: 12. Germline lookup yields CDR1 LNHNV and CDR2 YYDKDF (reference sequence). The CDR3 is CATSTLTGEGYQPQHF. Here the CDR3 DNA reads TGTGCCACCAGCACCTTGACAGGGGAAGGCTACCAGCCCCAGCATTTT.

Ten or more counts support this clonotype. The chain is built from TRBV5-1 and TRBJ1-5; D remains unclear. V was trimmed by 0 bases and J by 1 base, leaving 8 bases between them. This CDR3 is 15 amino acids long. Germline V gene sequence: CDR1 SGHRS, CDR2 YFSETQ. The CDR3 is CASSLGAASNQPQHF. CDR3 bases: TGCGCCAGCAGCTTGGGAGCAGCAAGCAATCAGCCCCAGCATTTT.

The chain recombines TRBV11-2 with TRBJ2-1; TRBD2 agrees at 9 bases. Per germline, CDR1 SGHAT and CDR2 FQNNGV. The CDR3 extends over 14 amino acids. V shed 5 bases, J shed 5 bases, and the junction held 4 bases outside the gene matches. In DNA form, the CDR3 reads TGTGCCAGCAGCCGCTGGACTAGCGACAATGAGCAGTTCTTC. Translating gives CASSRWTSDNEQFF.

The rearrangement links TRBV6-1 to TRBJ1-1; D remains unclear. V dropped 1 base and J dropped 1 base, with 13 bases sitting between them. From germline, CDR1 is MNHNS and CDR2 SASEGT. The CDR3 has 16 residues. CDR3 sequence (DNA): TGTGCCAGCAGTGAAGGTGGCCTCGCGAGGAACACTGAAGCTTTCTTT. Its translation: CASSEGGLARNTEAFF.

The J gene is TRBJ2-7, the V gene TRBV7-8; D not resolved. V was pared by 3 bases and J by 3 bases, with 6 bases between. Per the germline V gene, CDR1 is SGHVS and CDR2 is FQNEAQ. The CDR3 extends over 12 amino acids. The CDR3: CASSFLVYEQYF. CDR3 in DNA: TGTGCCAGCAGCTTTCTCGTCTACGAGCAGTACTTC. The full variable domain, in which reference TRBV7-8 and TRBJ2-7 provide the parts outside the CDR3, is GAGVSQSPRYKVAKRGQDVALRCDPISGHVSLFWYQQALGQGPEFLTYFQNEAQLDKSGLPSDRFFAERPEGSVSTLKIQRTQQEDSAVYLCASSFLVYEQYFGPGTRLTVT.

The sample holds a few counts of this clonotype. This chain uses TRBV7-3 with TRBJ2-1; 9 bases map to TRBD2. This CDR3 has 16 amino acids. Trimming removed 3 bases from V and 6 bases from J; junction bases left unmatched: 9. Germline CDR1 SGHTA, CDR2 FQGTGA. CDR3 in amino acids: CASSLIVSGSVNEQFF. CDR3 nucleotides: TGTGCCAGCAGCTTGATAGTTAGCGGGAGTGTCAATGAGCAGTTCTTC.

This chain uses TRBV18 with TRBJ2-4, with D tentatively TRBD1 (6 bases). The V and J ends lost 3 bases and 2 bases respectively, with 11 bases between them. This CDR3 region has 15 residues. CDR1 KGHSH and CDR2 LQKENI come from the germline V gene. As DNA, the CDR3 is TGTGCCAGCTCACCGAGGACAGCCTCCAAAAACATTCAGTACTTC. Residues: CASSPRTASKNIQYF.

The sample holds many counts of this clonotype. The chain carries TRBV5-1 and TRBJ2-1; D unresolved. The V and J ends lost 0 bases and 8 bases respectively, with 18 bases between them. The length of the CDR3 is 16 residues. The germline gives CDR1 SGHRS, CDR2 YFSETQ. The CDR3 loop reads CASSLVGTGGVDEQFF. CDR3 coding DNA: TGCGCCAGCAGCTTGGTAGGCACTGGTGGTGTGGATGAGCAGTTCTTC. Supplemented by reference TRBV5-1 and TRBJ2-1, the full variable domain reads KAGVTQTPRYLIKTRGQQVTLSCSPISGHRSVSWYQQTPGQGLQFLFEYFSETQRNKGNFPGRFSGRQFSNSRSEMNVSTLELGDSALYLCASSLVGTGGVDEQFFGPGTRLTVL.

To note about this clonotype: This could be a read error, since a much larger clone is one nucleotide away. The chain carries TRBV11-2 and TRBJ1-5; the match to TRBD1 covers 7 bases. Germline V gene sequence: CDR1 SGHAT, CDR2 FQNNGV. J gave up 7 bases and V 5 bases, and 8 bases lay outside the gene matches. The CDR3 sequence is 14 residues long. CDR3 protein: CASSQGGNGQPQHF. Written as DNA, the CDR3 is TGTGCCAGCAGCCAGGGGGGGAACGGGCAGCCCCAGCATTTT.

This clonotype qualifies as medium-sized. This chain uses TRBV5-1 with TRBJ1-1, with 7 nucleotides matching TRBD1. V was clipped by 0 bases and J by 2 bases; unmatched bases: 10. Germline CDR1 and CDR2: SGHRS and YFSETQ. This CDR3 is 17 amino acids long. CDR3 residues: CASSLELTGRINTEAFF. The CDR3 DNA reads TGCGCCAGCAGCTTGGAGTTGACAGGGAGGATCAACACTGAAGCTTTCTTT.

A note on this clonotype: A much bigger clone sits one base away, suggesting this may be a read error. This chain links TRBV7-2 with TRBJ2-1, with 8 bases fitting TRBD2. The CDR3 length is 15 residues. Germline V CDR1 and CDR2: SGHTA, FQGNSA. This CDR3 reads CASSLLAGRYNEQSF. The CDR3 bases are TGTGCCAGCAGCCTCCTAGCGGGCCGCTACAATGAGCAGTCCTTC.

CDR3 region: CASSLGSGLHYEQYF. Written as DNA, the CDR3 is TGTGCCAGCAGCTTAGGCAGCGGACTCCACTACGAGCAGTACTTC. V and J are TRBV7-9 and TRBJ2-7, with D maybe TRBD2 (5 bases). The germline CDR1 and CDR2 sequences are SEHNR and FQNEAQ (reference sequence). The germline V and J ends were trimmed by 1 base and 3 bases, with 13 bases remaining between them. CDR3 length: 15 residues.

This clonotype was recorded at least ten times. The chain recombines TRBV9 with TRBJ2-1; 10 bases match TRBD2. The CDR3 length is 17 residues. With 0 bases clipped from V and 7 bases from J, the junction kept 10 bases outside the gene matches. The germline CDR1 and CDR2 sequences are SGDLS and YYNGEE. Here the CDR3 reads CASSVVSSGSLENEQFF. CDR3 in DNA: TGTGCCAGCAGCGTAGTGTCTAGCGGGAGTCTTGAAAATGAGCAGTTCTTC.

The chain is built from TRBV21-1 and TRBJ1-1. TRBV21-1 has pseudogene status. CDR3 size: 16 residues. CDR3 nucleotides: TGTGCCAGCAGCAAACCTCTTGAGGAACCGAACACTGAAGCTTTCTTT. It is translated as CASSKPLEEPNTEAFF.

A note on this clonotype: It may be a read error: a sequence one base away is much more abundant. This sequence joins TRBV20-1 and TRBJ1-3, with D possibly TRBD1 on 5 matching bases. Germline CDR1 DFQATT, CDR2 SNEGSKA (reference sequence). This CDR3 has 14 amino acids. The CDR3 here is CSGRDDGGGNTIYF. The CDR3 DNA sequence: TGCAGTGGTAGAGATGATGGGGGTGGAAACACCATATATTTT.

This clonotype appeared many times. This chain connects TRBV11-2 to TRBJ1-6; 7 positions match TRBD1. The CDR3 totals 14 residues. Germline lookup yields CDR1 SGHAT and CDR2 FQNNGV. V trimming: 4 bases; J trimming: 10 bases; junction bases outside the gene matches: 7. The CDR3, as DNA: TGTGCCAGCAGCTCGCAGGGGGTTGTGTCACCCCTCCACTTT. Its translation is CASSSQGVVSPLHF. Supplemented by reference TRBV11-2 and TRBJ1-6, the full variable domain reads EAGVAQSPRYKIIEKRQSVAFWCNPISGHATLYWYQQILGQGPKLLIQFQNNGVVDDSQLPKDRFSAERLKGVDSTLKIQPAKLEDSAVYLCASSSQGVVSPLHFGNGTRLTVT.

Comment on this clonotype: One junction end does not reproduce the germline sequence, and a read error may be involved. The chain links TRBV20-1 to TRBJ1-4; 7 nucleotides line up with TRBD1. The CDR3 runs 14 residues. Germline V gene lookup returns CDR1 DFQATT and CDR2 SNEGSKA (reference sequence). The CDR3 here is CSAGDRATNEKLFF. As DNA, the CDR3 is TGCAGTGCTGGAGACAGGGCAACTAATGAAAAACTGTTTTTT.

This clonotype is medium-sized within its sample. The V gene is TRBV20-1, the J gene TRBJ2-3, with TRBD2 matching over 13 bases. The CDR3 extends over 15 amino acids. The junction had 6 bases not matched to a gene; V was cut back by 3 bases and J by 6 bases. CDR1 is DFQATT, CDR2 SNEGSKA, per germline (reference sequence). CDR3 sequence reads: CSASRGLAGSDTQYF. The CDR3 DNA sequence: TGCAGTGCTAGTAGGGGACTAGCGGGATCGGATACGCAGTATTTT.